What follows is one TCR beta chain and its context. Its antigen is not identified. CDR3 length: 17 amino acids. Germline CDR1 reads SGHVS; CDR2 reads FQNEAQ. V was cut by 1 base and J by 2 bases, with 16 bases left in between. The data belong to a study of T cells after posttransplantation cyclophosphamide. Study conclusions and caveats: Blood and skin or GI T cell repertoires showed limited TRB overlap. Later blood repertoires were often dominated by clones from the donor CD8+ memory compartment.

Cyclophosphamide on days +3 and +4 followed busulfan-fludarabine conditioning and a marrow graft. The data were produced by immunoSEQ multiplex PCR, yet TCRdb's version contains in-frame clones alone and is incomplete. The sample holds tens of thousands of clones, about nine tenths seen once. The V and J genes are TRBV7-8 and TRBJ2-3, with D perhaps matching TRBD2 (5 bases). Material: PBMCs, obtained 60 to 65 days after allogeneic stem cell transplant with posttransplant cyclophosphamide. This clonotype was obtained from a male patient aged 60 to 75 who received an allogeneic stem cell transplant from a related donor and was CMV-positive. These T cells may partly come from the graft donor. CDR3 residues: CASSLGKRSRNTDTQYF. CDR3 coding DNA: TGTGCCAGCAGCTTAGGAAAGCGGAGCCGCAACACAGATACGCAGTATTTT.